The 5 T cell receptor beta chains presented below share a single source sample, sequenced in a study of Ad26.COV2.S vaccination and SARS-CoV-2 variants (dated by TCRdb to about 2021). Sample treatment or condition, as interpreted from the label and publication: some 20 received Ad26.COV2.S at low or high dose, single or two shots; 5 received placebo; per-sample allocation not given. For vaccine and placebo recipients, the sequenced repertoires came from samples collected on day 63 after the first injection. Receptor libraries were prepared by the immunoSEQ multiplex PCR assay. TCRdb carries this immuneACCESS record with in-frame sequences only. Its versions omit some clonotypes, under half of them owing to an unresolved V gene in the studies checked, with the rest unexplained. The sample table shows around 270,000 clones, and around 85% are seen once. Clones ranked in the top ten supply roughly 3% of the sample.

Here the sequenced sample was peripheral blood, taken in a trial of Ad26.COV2.S vaccine versus placebo. The receptor set was obtained from a person between 18 and 65 years old who received the Ad26.COV2.S COVID-19 vaccine or a placebo.

V and J are TRBV4-2 and TRBJ2-1; TRBD2 agrees at 11 bases. Germline values: CDR1 LGHNA, CDR2 YNFKEQ. The V segment lost 6 bases and the J segment 4 bases; nucleotides outside the gene matches: 20. The CDR3 sequence is 20 residues long. For the CDR3, the DNA is TGTGCCAGCAGGCGGACAGGGAGTACTAGCGGGAGAGGGTCATACAATGAGCAGTTCTTC. The encoded protein is CASRRTGSTSGRGSYNEQFF.

In this sample, this clone turned up a few times. This chain's CDR3 is CASSVYSGQGNEPQHF. The CDR3 DNA reads TGTGCCAGCAGCGTATATTCGGGACAGGGTAATGAGCCCCAGCATTTT. V is TRBV7-2 and J is TRBJ1-5; TRBD1 matches at 9 bases. CDR3 length: 16 amino acids. V lost 5 bases and J lost 8; bases outside the gene matches: 13. Germline assignment: CDR1 SGHTA and CDR2 FQGNSA.

The chain joins TRBV11-1 to TRBJ1-1; D not certain. The CDR3 loop spans 16 amino acids. Germline CDR1 is SGHAT and CDR2 is FQDESV (reference sequence). V was clipped by 5 bases and J by 1 base, with 17 bases between them. Written as DNA, the CDR3 is TGTGCCAGCAGCCGAGGTTTGGGCCCTCCGAACACTGAAGCTTTCTTT. This sequence encodes CASSRGLGPPNTEAFF.

The chain employs TRBV5-1 and TRBJ1-2, with 9 bases lining up with TRBD1. The germline V gene encodes CDR1 SGHRS and CDR2 YFSETQ. V lost 4 bases, J lost 4 bases, and 8 bases stayed unmatched. The length of the CDR3 is 15 residues. The CDR3 DNA follows: TGCGCCAGCAGCGCCCCGGACAGGGGCCTCTATGGCTACACCTTC. It yields the protein CASSAPDRGLYGYTF. Filled out from reference TRBV5-1 and TRBJ1-2, the complete variable domain reads KAGVTQTPRYLIKTRGQQVTLSCSPISGHRSVSWYQQTPGQGLQFLFEYFSETQRNKGNFPGRFSGRQFSNSRSEMNVSTLELGDSALYLCASSAPDRGLYGYTFGSGTRLTVV.

The chain employs TRBV5-6 and TRBJ2-7; no firm D call. Per the germline V gene, CDR1 is SGHDT and CDR2 is YYEEEE. Trimming took off 5 bases at V and 6 bases at J, with 12 bases between the two ends. CDR3 length: 12 residues. CDR3 amino acids: CASSPPSGEQYF. CDR3 nucleotide sequence: TGTGCCAGCAGTCCTCCTTCGGGCGAGCAGTACTTC.